A selection of T cell receptor beta chains follows, all from one sample in a study of graft-versus-host responses after intestinal transplantation. Their target antigens are unknown. Generated by immunoSEQ multiplex PCR, the TCRdb table keeps only in-frame clones and is missing some. Among tens of thousands of clones, approximately 87% were seen once, and the ten largest hold roughly 0.4%. Sequenced here: unstimulated CD4+ T cells sorted from spleen or lymph node cells, sampled before transplant. The source is a human donor who was the organ donor for an intestinal transplant. Both conserved end residues are part of each CDR3. The order of the fields is V gene, J gene, D gene, clone size, CDR3 protein, CDR3 DNA. A D gene is named only where the DNA matches it firmly. A clone size is listed for some rows: how often the clone was seen (once, few, many), or a class if it is expanded.

V: TRBV15
J: TRBJ1-6
D: TRBD1
size: few
CDR3: CATSRERGTAASSPLHF
DNA: TGTGCCACCAGCAGAGAGCGAGGGACAGCAGCCTCCTCACCCCTCCACTTT

V: TRBV30
J: TRBJ1-5
D: NA
size: NA
CDR3: CAWNQGGNQPQHF
DNA: TGTGCCTGGAATCAAGGGGGCAATCAGCCCCAGCATTTT

V: TRBV9
J: TRBJ2-1
D: NA
size: few
CDR3: CASSHKQGPYNEQFF
DNA: TGTGCCAGCAGCCATAAACAGGGTCCCTACAATGAGCAGTTCTTC

V: TRBV27
J: TRBJ1-6
D: NA
size: once
CDR3: CASSLETGNSPLHF
DNA: TGTGCCAGCAGTTTAGAGACTGGAAATTCACCCCTCCACTTT

V: TRBV25-1
J: TRBJ2-5
D: TRBD2
size: NA
CDR3: CASSELLAGGLETQYF
DNA: TGTGCCAGCAGTGAACTCCTAGCGGGGGGGTTGGAGACCCAGTACTTC

V: TRBV9
J: TRBJ1-6
D: NA
size: NA
CDR3: CASNPAGGGKALHF
DNA: TGTGCCAGCAACCCGGCCGGAGGTGGAAAGGCCCTCCACTTT

V: TRBV10-1
J: TRBJ2-3
D: NA
size: NA
CDR3: CASSTGGPTDTQYF
DNA: TGCGCCAGCAGCACGGGGGGCCCCACAGATACGCAGTATTTT

V: TRBV5-8
J: TRBJ2-1
D: TRBD2
size: NA
CDR3: CASSFTSGVGGYNEQFF
DNA: TGTGCCAGCAGCTTCACTAGCGGGGTCGGCGGGTACAATGAGCAGTTCTTC

V: TRBV7-2
J: TRBJ2-5
D: TRBD2
size: NA
CDR3: CASSFIAGPQETQYF
DNA: TGTGCCAGCAGCTTTATAGCGGGGCCCCAAGAGACCCAGTACTTC

V: TRBV6-1
J: TRBJ2-3
D: NA
size: NA
CDR3: CASRPDITPTDTQYF
DNA: TGTGCCAGCAGGCCGGACATAACCCCCACAGATACGCAGTATTTT

V: TRBV19
J: TRBJ1-5
D: NA
size: NA
CDR3: CAPRTLYSNQPQHF
DNA: TGTGCCCCCAGGACACTATATAGCAATCAGCCCCAGCATTTT